Listed below are T cell receptor gamma chains from one sample, sequenced in a study of Vδ1+ human thymocytes. TCRdb re-processed the multiplex PCR reads using CATT. The data contain about 36,000 gamma-chain clones, 20% to 25% of them singletons. The sample taken for sequencing was Vdelta1+ gamma-delta thymocytes from the thymus. The receptors shown here come from a girl in the first two years of life who had congenital heart surgery. CDR3s include the opening cysteine and the closing phenylalanine or tryptophan. Clone size, where shown, is once, few, many, or a class for clones that have expanded.

v_call	j_call	clone_size	cdr3_nt	cdr3_aa
TRGV3	TRGJ1/TRGJ2	-	TGTGCCACCTGGGACATGTGGAAACTCTTT	CATWDMWKLF
TRGV2	TRGJ1/TRGJ2	-	TGTGCCACCTGGGACGTAAAAACAGGGGATTATAAGAAACTCTTT	CATWDVKTGDYKKLF
TRGV2	TRGJ1/TRGJ2	-	TGTGCCACCTGGGACGGCCGCTTCAAGAAACTCTTT	CATWDGRFKKLF
TRGV4	TRGJ1/TRGJ2	few	TGTGCCACCTGGGATGGGCCACGGTATAAGAAACTCTTT	CATWDGPRYKKLF
TRGV3	TRGJ1/TRGJ2	-	TGTGCCACCTGGGACAGGCCATCTGGGGTTTATTATAAGAAACTCTTT	CATWDRPSGVYYKKLF
TRGV4	TRGJ1/TRGJ2	few	TGTGCCACCTGGCCCGGGGGAAATTATAAGAAACTCTTT	CATWPGGNYKKLF
TRGV9	TRGJ1/TRGJ2	-	TGTGCCTTGTGGGAGGTGCCGAAAAATTATTATAAGAAACTCTTT	CALWEVPKNYYKKLF
TRGV9	TRGJ1/TRGJ2	few	TGTGCCTTGTGGGAACTCTCTAACGCTAAGAAACTCTTT	CALWELSNAKKLF
TRGV4	TRGJ1/TRGJ2	few	TGTGCCACCTGGGATGGGCAGAGGAGGGGGGGTAAGAAACTCTTT	CATWDGQRRGGKKLF
TRGV5	TRGJ1/TRGJ2	-	TGTGCCACCTGGGACAGGCCTTCTTATTATAAGAAACTCTTT	CATWDRPSYYKKLF
TRGV8	TRGJ1/TRGJ2	-	TGTGCCACCTGGGATACTAATAAGAAACTCTTT	CATWDTNKKLF
TRGV3	TRGJP2	few	TGTGCCACCTGGGACAGGCCTCATAGTAGTGATTGGATCAAGACGTTT	CATWDRPHSSDWIKTF
TRGV4	TRGJ1/TRGJ2	few	TGTGCCACCATAATTTATTATAAGAAACTCTTT	CATIIYYKKLF
TRGV8	TRGJ1/TRGJ2	-	TGTGCCACCTGGGATAGCCTGGGGCTAGCCCTATCGTATAAGAAACTCTTT	CATWDSLGLALSYKKLF
TRGV4	TRGJ1/TRGJ2	few	TGTGCCACCTGGGATTCGAGGGATTATAAGAAACTCTTT	CATWDSRDYKKLF
TRGV4	TRGJ1/TRGJ2	few	TGTGCCACCTGGGATGTTGTGTTCAAGAAACTCTTT	CATWDVVFKKLF
TRGV8	TRGJ1/TRGJ2	few	TGTGCCACCTGGGATAGCAGCGATTATAAGAAACTCTTT	CATWDSSDYKKLF
TRGV2	TRGJ1/TRGJ2	few	TGTGCCACCTGGGACGGGCACGGATATTATAAGAAACTCTTT	CATWDGHGYYKKLF